One sample yielded the 15 T cell receptor beta chains listed below, sequenced in a study of T cells in Graves' hyperthyroidism and ophthalmopathy. It was RNA transcripts that yielded the amplified TCR beta CDR3 regions. A first-round RT-PCR of the TCR CDR3 used the HTBI primer set. Each CDR3 protein is one row after TCRdb ran MiXCR on the multiplex PCR reads. The profile covers a few hundred thousand distinct CDR3 sequences, with less than 15% appearing a single time and around 14% taken by the ten largest. Sequencing was carried out using blood. Receptors were obtained from a woman between 40 and 50 years old with Graves' hyperthyroidism.

The table lists this clonotype with many counts. The chain couples TRBV2 to TRBJ1-5, with D uncertain. The ends were cut back, 2 bases at V and 6 bases at J, with 11 bases in the middle. The CDR3 has 14 residues. Germline CDR1 reads SNHLY; CDR2 reads FYNNEI. The CDR3 here is CASSELSSSQPQHF. The CDR3 DNA follows: TGTGCCAGCAGTGAATTGAGTAGCTCTCAGCCCCAGCATTTT.

This clonotype was detected once. One end of the junction is discordant with germline, which a read error may explain. The chain couples TRBV18 to TRBJ2-6; perhaps TRBD1 as D (5 bases). Per germline, CDR1 KGHSH and CDR2 LQKENI. CDR3 length equals 14 residues. In DNA form, the CDR3 reads TGTGCCAGCTCACCAGGGCCTGGGGCCAACGTCCTGGCTTTC. This translates into CASSPGPGANVLAF.

V is TRBV6-1 and J is TRBJ2-5, with 9 bases identical to TRBD2. V trimming: 5 bases; J trimming: 2 bases; junction bases outside the gene matches: 6. CDR1 is MNHNS and CDR2 is SASEGT in the germline V gene. This CDR3 has 15 residues. The CDR3 nucleotides read TGTGCCAGCAGTCCAGCGGGAGGTTCTCAAGAGACCCAGTACTTC. Protein sequence: CASSPAGGSQETQYF.

This clonotype was counted ten times or more. V gene TRBV4-1 combines with J gene TRBJ2-5; either TRBD1 or TRBD2 may fit D (5 bases each). This CDR3 region has 14 residues. Germline V gene data show CDR1 as MGHRA and CDR2 as YSYEKL. V was shortened by 4 bases and J by 2 bases, with 11 bases between the two germline ends. DNA of the CDR3: TGCGCCAGCAGCCGGGACGGCTTACAAGAGACCCAGTACTTC. Amino acids: CASSRDGLQETQYF.

The chain couples TRBV5-1 to TRBJ2-7, with D tentatively TRBD1 (6 bases). The CDR3 is made up of 15 amino acids. Germline CDR1 and CDR2: SGHRS and YFSETQ. Between the trimmed V and J ends, which lost 3 bases and 2 bases, there was a span of 15 bases. CDR3 amino acids: CASSSRDTSPYEQYF. The CDR3, as DNA: TGCGCCAGCAGCTCCCGGGACACCAGCCCCTACGAGCAGTACTTC.

This clonotype was observed a few times. The V and J genes are TRBV27 and TRBJ2-2, with no clear D. The V and J ends lost 8 bases and 4 bases respectively, with 8 bases between them. The germline V gene has CDR1 MNHEY and CDR2 SMNVEV (reference sequence). CDR3 length equals 12 residues. The chain's CDR3 is CASQSFTGELFF. DNA for the CDR3: TGTGCCAGCCAATCTTTCACCGGGGAGCTGTTTTTT.

This clonotype appeared many times. The chain recombines TRBV11-3 with TRBJ2-7; 8 bases are shared with TRBD2. V shed 5 bases and J 3 bases; nucleotides not matched to a gene: 3. There are 13 residues in the CDR3. Germline lookup yields CDR1 SGHNT and CDR2 YENEEA. CDR3 region: CASSIGTSYEQYF. CDR3 DNA sequence: TGTGCCAGCAGCATAGGGACTAGCTACGAGCAGTACTTC. The complete variable domain, with remaining parts taken from reference TRBV11-3 and TRBJ2-7, reads EAGVVQSPRYKIIEKKQPVAFWCNPISGHNTLYWYLQNLGQGPELLIRYENEEAVDDSQLPKDRFSAERLKGVDSTLKIQPAELGDSAVYLCASSIGTSYEQYFGPGTRLTVT.

Details on this clonotype: A much bigger clone sits one base away, suggesting this may be a read error. J is TRBJ2-2 and V is TRBV5-1; D ambiguous. Germline lookup yields CDR1 SGHRS and CDR2 YFSETQ. The CDR3 has 14 amino acids. The CDR3 DNA follows: TGCGCCGGCAGCACGAACACTAACACCGGGGAGCTGTTTTTT. Translating gives CAGSTNTNTGELFF.

The V and J genes are TRBV29-1 and TRBJ2-1; 14 bases agree with TRBD2. V shed 3 bases, J shed 8 bases, and the junction held 9 bases outside the gene matches. The CDR3 is 16 amino acids. Looked up from germline, CDR1 is SQVTM and CDR2 is ANQGSEA. DNA for the CDR3: TGCAGCGTTGATGGGGGGACTAGCGGGAGAAGGGATGAGCAGTTCTTC. Amino acid sequence: CSVDGGTSGRRDEQFF.

On this clonotype: This clone may be a read error of a much larger clone one base away. CDR3 region: CASSLSPNSPLHF. As DNA, the CDR3 is TGTGCCAGCAGTTTATCCCCAAATTCACCCCTCCACTTT. J is TRBJ1-6 and V is TRBV12-3 or TRBV12-4; D ambiguous. This CDR3 contains 13 residues. V was trimmed by 2 bases and J by 7 bases, leaving 6 bases between them.

This clonotype was found a few times. This chain connects TRBV6-2 or TRBV6-3 to TRBJ1-1, with D perhaps TRBD1 (5 bases). The CDR3 totals 16 residues. Trimming stripped 4 bases from V and 1 base from J, with 16 bases between. Germline V CDR1 and CDR2: MNHEY, SVGEGT. For the CDR3, the DNA is TGTGCCAGCAGTTCCCCGGGGGGGATCCGGAACACTGAAGCTTTCTTT. Amino acid sequence: CASSSPGGIRNTEAFF.

A remark on this clonotype: This may arise from a read error, as a much more abundant clone is one base away. The chain employs TRBV10-3 and TRBJ2-1; D gene ambiguous. V shed 2 bases and J shed 7 bases, with 30 bases lying between them. CDR1 ENHRY and CDR2 SYGVKD come from the germline V gene. This CDR3 region has 20 residues. CDR3 in DNA: TGTGCCATCAGTGAGCCTGGCGGATTCCTTTCGAGCGAAGGTCTGAATGAGCAGTTCTTC. Amino acids: CAISEPGGFLSSEGLNEQFF.

The table lists this clonotype with many counts. The rearrangement joins TRBV15 to TRBJ2-7, with TRBD2 matching 13 bases. This CDR3 spans 15 amino acids. Germline V gives CDR1 LNHNV, CDR2 YYDKDF (reference sequence). With 4 bases clipped from V and 3 bases from J, the junction kept 3 bases outside the gene matches. CDR3 residues: CATSKGTSGNYEQYF. CDR3 coding DNA: TGTGCCACCAGCAAAGGGACTAGCGGGAACTACGAGCAGTACTTC. The whole variable domain, filled in from reference TRBV15 and TRBJ2-7, reads DAMVIQNPRYQVTQFGKPVTLSCSQTLNHNVMYWYQQKSSQAPKLLFHYYDKDFNNEADTPDNFQSRRPNTSFCFLDIRSPGLGDTAMYLCATSKGTSGNYEQYFGPGTRLTVT.

This chain joins TRBV18 and TRBJ2-7; 10 bases match TRBD2. V gave up 3 bases and J gave up 0 bases; unmatched junction bases: 8. Germline V gives CDR1 KGHSH, CDR2 LQKENI. The CDR3 is 17 amino acids. CDR3 sequence reads: CASSPSRTSGGSYEQYF. CDR3 bases: TGTGCCAGCTCACCTAGTAGGACTAGCGGAGGCTCCTACGAGCAGTACTTC. The entire variable domain, with the rest obtained from reference TRBV18 and TRBJ2-7, is as follows: NAGVMQNPRHLVRRRGQEARLRCSPMKGHSHVYWYRQLPEEGLKFMVYLQKENIIDESGMPKERFSAEFPKEGPSILRIQQVVRGDSAAYFCASSPSRTSGGSYEQYFGPGTRLTVT.

This clonotype was recorded a few times. J is TRBJ1-5 and V is TRBV2; a possible D gene is TRBD1 (5 bases). CDR1 and CDR2 (germline): SNHLY, FYNNEI. V lost 6 bases and J 7 bases, leaving 13 bases between the germline ends. There are 13 residues in the CDR3. In nucleotides, the CDR3 is TGTGCCAGCAGCGGACAACCCCAGCAGCCCCAGCATTTT. This translates into CASSGQPQQPQHF.